These T cell receptor beta chains were read from a single sample in a study of identifying expanded T cells in peripheral blood. TCRdb's table, derived via immunoSEQ multiplex PCR, lists solely in-frame clones and lacks some. The sample shows some 95,000 clones, roughly 90% of them seen only once. Sequences were obtained from blood. The receptor set was obtained from a person aged 18 to 70 in good health. CDR3s include the opening cysteine and the closing phenylalanine or tryptophan.

J gene: TRBJ1-1; V gene: TRBV19; CDR3 protein: CASRDTEAFF
J gene: TRBJ1-2; V gene: TRBV19; CDR3 protein: CASSISEHLNYGYTF
J gene: TRBJ1-3; V gene: TRBV19; CDR3 protein: CASSRGTAGNTIYF
J gene: TRBJ1-6; V gene: TRBV18; CDR3 protein: CASSPPKGQGANSPLHF
J gene: TRBJ2-3; V gene: TRBV7-9; CDR3 protein: CAGRGDTQYF
J gene: TRBJ2-7; V gene: TRBV5-8; CDR3 protein: CASTDRNPYEQYF
J gene: TRBJ1-3; V gene: TRBV30; CDR3 protein: CAWTTPGTGVWFGNTIYF
J gene: TRBJ1-3; V gene: TRBV30; CDR3 protein: CAWRRGLGNTIYF
J gene: TRBJ2-2; V gene: TRBV2; CDR3 protein: CASRRTSGGAKTGELFF
J gene: TRBJ2-5; V gene: TRBV6-4; CDR3 protein: CASSERGGQETQYF
J gene: TRBJ2-7; V gene: TRBV7-2; CDR3 protein: CASSPGRQRYYEQYF
J gene: TRBJ1-1; V gene: TRBV19; CDR3 protein: CASSTNDVPMNTEAFF
J gene: TRBJ1-4; V gene: TRBV29-1; CDR3 protein: CSVKKATNEKLFF
J gene: TRBJ2-2; V gene: TRBV29-1; CDR3 protein: CSVSSGRDTGELFF
J gene: TRBJ1-5; V gene: TRBV6-4; CDR3 protein: CASSDQAGPNQPQHF
J gene: TRBJ2-1; V gene: TRBV4-2; CDR3 protein: CASSGQREYNEQFF
J gene: TRBJ1-1; V gene: TRBV10-1; CDR3 protein: CASSDMNTEAFF
J gene: TRBJ1-2; V gene: TRBV7-8; CDR3 protein: CASSPGTGHGYTF
J gene: TRBJ2-7; V gene: TRBV7-7; CDR3 protein: CASSPGLGPSYEQYF
J gene: TRBJ1-2; V gene: TRBV29-1; CDR3 protein: CSAGTDLWGYTF
J gene: TRBJ2-3; V gene: TRBV13; CDR3 protein: CASSAADTQYF
J gene: TRBJ1-1; V gene: TRBV6-6; CDR3 protein: CASSYLGANTEAFF
J gene: TRBJ1-2; V gene: TRBV6-5; CDR3 protein: CASSDSTGVHGYTF
J gene: TRBJ2-1; V gene: TRBV5-6; CDR3 protein: CASSFSVNEQFF
J gene: TRBJ2-7; V gene: TRBV7-6; CDR3 protein: CASSTRLAGSYEQYF
J gene: TRBJ2-5; V gene: TRBV6-5; CDR3 protein: CASSYSGLQETQYF
J gene: TRBJ1-1; V gene: TRBV29-1; CDR3 protein: CSSLVQGNTEAFF
J gene: TRBJ2-7; V gene: TRBV5-1; CDR3 protein: CASRPLGGTYEQYF
J gene: TRBJ1-1; V gene: TRBV13; CDR3 protein: CASSARDKNTEAFF
J gene: TRBJ1-5; V gene: TRBV4-1; CDR3 protein: CASSRGTAYNQPQHF
J gene: TRBJ2-2; V gene: TRBV2; CDR3 protein: CASRHGRDLNTGELFF
J gene: TRBJ1-6; V gene: TRBV4-1; CDR3 protein: CASSQPDRRYNSPLHF
J gene: TRBJ2-1; V gene: TRBV6-1; CDR3 protein: CASSEETEQFF
J gene: TRBJ2-1; V gene: TRBV7-3; CDR3 protein: CASSRHTGEANEQFF
J gene: TRBJ1-2; V gene: TRBV5-6; CDR3 protein: CASSFLGGHNYGYTF
J gene: TRBJ1-2; V gene: TRBV6-5; CDR3 protein: CASSYSKGGVYGYTF
J gene: TRBJ1-1; V gene: TRBV6-1; CDR3 protein: CASSDTGRVTEAFF
J gene: TRBJ2-3; V gene: TRBV5-1; CDR3 protein: CASSLVRTSGGETDTQYF
J gene: TRBJ2-4; V gene: TRBV30; CDR3 protein: CAWSVPLAKNIQYF
J gene: TRBJ2-1; V gene: TRBV7-3; CDR3 protein: CASSLGPNNEQFF
J gene: TRBJ1-2; V gene: TRBV15; CDR3 protein: CATSRDVGRVTESYTF
J gene: TRBJ1-3; V gene: TRBV27; CDR3 protein: CASSPFSGPSGNTIYF
J gene: TRBJ1-3; V gene: TRBV21-1; CDR3 protein: CASAPGQGAGFRNTIYF
J gene: TRBJ1-3; V gene: TRBV2; CDR3 protein: CASSLGGFSGNTIYF
J gene: TRBJ1-2; V gene: TRBV6-5; CDR3 protein: CASSYSTGSNYGYTF
J gene: TRBJ2-3; V gene: TRBV5-4; CDR3 protein: CASSLSQGASTDTQYF
J gene: TRBJ1-1; V gene: TRBV30; CDR3 protein: CAWSEGRTEAFF
J gene: TRBJ2-1; V gene: TRBV30; CDR3 protein: CAWYSDNEQFF
J gene: TRBJ1-2; V gene: TRBV9; CDR3 protein: CASSPGQGTNYGYTF
J gene: TRBJ2-3; V gene: TRBV7-3; CDR3 protein: CASSHLTDTQYF
J gene: TRBJ2-7; V gene: TRBV27; CDR3 protein: CASSSRASIAHYEQYF
J gene: TRBJ2-7; V gene: TRBV2; CDR3 protein: CASSEGGANTYEQYF
J gene: TRBJ1-1; V gene: TRBV10-3; CDR3 protein: CAISRGSVGTEAFF
J gene: TRBJ1-4; V gene: TRBV7-8; CDR3 protein: CASSLELGAGEKLFF
J gene: TRBJ1-1; V gene: TRBV5-1; CDR3 protein: CASSLFPGSEAFF
J gene: TRBJ2-1; V gene: TRBV11-3; CDR3 protein: CASSSGTQYNEQFF
J gene: TRBJ1-1; V gene: TRBV5-1; CDR3 protein: CASSWSPRGGSRTEAFF
J gene: TRBJ1-2; V gene: TRBV19; CDR3 protein: CASKTAAGGYGYTF
J gene: TRBJ2-1; V gene: TRBV5-1; CDR3 protein: CASSYDLSYNEQFF